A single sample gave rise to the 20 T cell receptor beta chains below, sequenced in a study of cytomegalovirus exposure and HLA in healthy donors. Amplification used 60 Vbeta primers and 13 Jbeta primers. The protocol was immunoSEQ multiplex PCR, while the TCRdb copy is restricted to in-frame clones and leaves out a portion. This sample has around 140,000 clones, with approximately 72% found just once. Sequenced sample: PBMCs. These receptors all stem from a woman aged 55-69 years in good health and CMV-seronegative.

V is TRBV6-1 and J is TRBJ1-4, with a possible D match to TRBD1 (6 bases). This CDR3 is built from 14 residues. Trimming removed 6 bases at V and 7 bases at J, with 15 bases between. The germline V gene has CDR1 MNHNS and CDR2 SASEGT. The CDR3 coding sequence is TGTGCCAGCAGCTTGGGGGCTGAAGGTGAAAAACTGTTTTTT. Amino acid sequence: CASSLGAEGEKLFF.

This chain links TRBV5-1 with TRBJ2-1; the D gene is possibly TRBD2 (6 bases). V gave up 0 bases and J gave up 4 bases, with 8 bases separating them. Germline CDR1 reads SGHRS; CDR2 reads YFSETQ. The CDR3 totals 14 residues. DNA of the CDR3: TGCGCCAGCAGCTTGGCGGGAGCGTACAATGAGCAGTTCTTC. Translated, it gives CASSLAGAYNEQFF.

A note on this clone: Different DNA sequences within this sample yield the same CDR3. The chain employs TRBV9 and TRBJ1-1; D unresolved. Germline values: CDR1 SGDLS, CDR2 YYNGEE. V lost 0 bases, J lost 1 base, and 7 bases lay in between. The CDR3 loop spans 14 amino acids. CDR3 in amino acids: CASSVVAENTEAFF. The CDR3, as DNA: TGTGCCAGCAGCGTAGTCGCGGAGAACACTGAAGCTTTCTTT.

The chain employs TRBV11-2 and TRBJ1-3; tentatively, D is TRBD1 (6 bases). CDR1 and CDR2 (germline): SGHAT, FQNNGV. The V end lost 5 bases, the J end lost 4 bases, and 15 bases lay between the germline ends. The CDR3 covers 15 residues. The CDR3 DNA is TGTGCCAGCAGCAATATACAGGGAAGGGGAAACACCATATATTTT. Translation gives CASSNIQGRGNTIYF.

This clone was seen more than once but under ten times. For the CDR3, the DNA is TGTGCCAGCAGCTTGGGCGGTATTAACTATGGCTACACCTTC. Translated: CASSLGGINYGYTF. The V gene is TRBV5-6, the J gene TRBJ1-2, with unresolved D. Germline loops: CDR1 SGHDT, CDR2 YYEEEE. V was cut by 0 bases and J by 1 base, with 7 bases left in between. The CDR3 contains 14 residues.

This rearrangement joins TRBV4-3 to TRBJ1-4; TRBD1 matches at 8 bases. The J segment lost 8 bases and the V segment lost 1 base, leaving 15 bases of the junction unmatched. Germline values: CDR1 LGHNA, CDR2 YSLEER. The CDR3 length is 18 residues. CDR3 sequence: CASSQGPGGEVLREKLFF. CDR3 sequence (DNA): TGCGCCAGCAGCCAAGGACCAGGGGGCGAGGTGTTACGGGAAAAACTGTTTTTT.

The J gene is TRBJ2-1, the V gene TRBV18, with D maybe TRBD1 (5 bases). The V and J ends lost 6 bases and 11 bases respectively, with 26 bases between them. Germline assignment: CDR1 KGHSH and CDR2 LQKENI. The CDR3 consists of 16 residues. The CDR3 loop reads CASSRRSDNLNLKQFF. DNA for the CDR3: TGTGCCAGCTCGCGGCGCTCGGACAACTTAAACCTAAAGCAGTTCTTC.

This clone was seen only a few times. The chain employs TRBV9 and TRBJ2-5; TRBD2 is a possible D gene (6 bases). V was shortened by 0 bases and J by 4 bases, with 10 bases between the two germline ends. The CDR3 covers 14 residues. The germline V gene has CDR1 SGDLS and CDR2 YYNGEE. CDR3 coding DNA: TGTGCCAGCAGCGTAGGTATCGGGAGAGAGACCCAGTACTTC. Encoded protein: CASSVGIGRETQYF.

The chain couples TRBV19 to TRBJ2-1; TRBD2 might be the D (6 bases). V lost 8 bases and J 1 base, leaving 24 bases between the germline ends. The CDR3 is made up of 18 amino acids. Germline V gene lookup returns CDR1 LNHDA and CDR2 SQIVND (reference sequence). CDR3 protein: CASASATGAGISYNEQFF. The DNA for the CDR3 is TGTGCCAGTGCCTCAGCGACGGGTGCGGGGATTTCCTACAATGAGCAGTTCTTC.

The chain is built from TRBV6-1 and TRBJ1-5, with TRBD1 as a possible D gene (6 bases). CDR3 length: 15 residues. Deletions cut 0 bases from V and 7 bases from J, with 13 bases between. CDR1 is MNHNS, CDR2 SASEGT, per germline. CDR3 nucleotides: TGTGCCAGCAGTGAAGCGGGGGGGGACAACCAGCCCCAGCATTTT. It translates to CASSEAGGDNQPQHF.

CDR3 sequence (DNA): TGTGCCAGTAGTCTACAGGGAGGGAGCTCCTATAATTCACCCCTCCACTTT. This codes for CASSLQGGSSYNSPLHF. The chain employs TRBV19 and TRBJ1-6; maybe TRBD1 (6 bases). V gave up 5 bases and J gave up 0 bases, with 14 bases separating them. This CDR3 comprises 17 residues. Germline V gene sequence: CDR1 LNHDA, CDR2 SQIVND (reference sequence).

The CDR3 region is CASSSPAGFLTYEQYF. In DNA, the CDR3 is TGTGCCAGCAGCTCCCCGGCGGGGTTCTTAACTTATGAGCAGTACTTC. This sequence joins TRBV7-9 and TRBJ2-7; D might be TRBD2 (6 bases). V shed 4 bases and J shed 7 bases, with 23 bases lying between them. Germline-derived CDR1 and CDR2 are SEHNR and FQNEAQ (reference sequence). This CDR3 is built from 16 residues.

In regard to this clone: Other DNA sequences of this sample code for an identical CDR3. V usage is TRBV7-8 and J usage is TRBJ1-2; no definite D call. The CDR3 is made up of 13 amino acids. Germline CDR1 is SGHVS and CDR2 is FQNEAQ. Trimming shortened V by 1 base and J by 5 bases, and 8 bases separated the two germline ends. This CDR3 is CASSLGGAYGYTF. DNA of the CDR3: TGTGCCAGCAGCTTAGGGGGAGCGTATGGCTACACCTTC.

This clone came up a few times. The CDR3 bases are TGTGCCGTAACCGGGACAGGGGAGTCACCCCTCCACTTT. This translates into CAVTGTGESPLHF. The chain uses TRBV2 and TRBJ1-6, with 10 bases identical to TRBD1. Germline V gene data show CDR1 as SNHLY and CDR2 as FYNNEI. The J segment lost 10 bases and the V segment lost 11 bases, leaving 8 bases of the junction unmatched. The CDR3 extends over 13 amino acids.

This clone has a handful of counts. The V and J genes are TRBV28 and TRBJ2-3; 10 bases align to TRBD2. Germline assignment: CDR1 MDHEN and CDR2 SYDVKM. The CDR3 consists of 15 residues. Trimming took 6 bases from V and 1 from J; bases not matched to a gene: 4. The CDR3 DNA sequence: TGTGCCAGCAGCGCTAGCGGGAGACGCACAGATACGCAGTATTTT. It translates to CASSASGRRTDTQYF. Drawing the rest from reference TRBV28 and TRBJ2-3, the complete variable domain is DVKVTQSSRYLVKRTGEKVFLECVQDMDHENMFWYRQDPGLGLRLIYFSYDVKMKEKGDIPEGYSVSREKKERFSLILESASTNQTSMYLCASSASGRRTDTQYFGPGTRLTVL.

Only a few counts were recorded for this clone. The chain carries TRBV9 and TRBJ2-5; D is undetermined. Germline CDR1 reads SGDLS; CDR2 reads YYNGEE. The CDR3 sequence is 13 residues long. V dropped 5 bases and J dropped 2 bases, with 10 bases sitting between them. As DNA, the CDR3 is TGTGCCAGCAGTGGAGCGCCTCAAGAGACCCAGTACTTC. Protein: CASSGAPQETQYF.

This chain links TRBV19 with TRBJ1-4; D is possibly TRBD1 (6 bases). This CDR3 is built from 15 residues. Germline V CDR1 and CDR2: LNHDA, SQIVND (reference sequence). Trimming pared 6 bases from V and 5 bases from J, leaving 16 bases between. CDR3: CASRDPGVSNEKLFF. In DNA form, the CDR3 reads TGTGCCAGTAGAGACCCAGGGGTGTCAAATGAAAAACTGTTTTTT.

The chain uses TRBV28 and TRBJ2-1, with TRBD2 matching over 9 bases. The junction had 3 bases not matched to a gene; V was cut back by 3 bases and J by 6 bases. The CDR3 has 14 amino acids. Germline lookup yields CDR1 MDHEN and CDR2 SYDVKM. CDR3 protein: CASSLWREGNEQFF. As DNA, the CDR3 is TGTGCCAGCAGTTTGTGGCGGGAGGGCAATGAGCAGTTCTTC.

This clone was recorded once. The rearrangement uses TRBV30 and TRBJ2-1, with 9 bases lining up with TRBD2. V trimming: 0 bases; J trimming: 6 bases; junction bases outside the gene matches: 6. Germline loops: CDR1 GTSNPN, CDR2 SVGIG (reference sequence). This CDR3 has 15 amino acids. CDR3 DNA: TGTGCCTGGAGTGTGAGCGGGAGGATTTTCAATGAGCAGTTCTTC. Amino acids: CAWSVSGRIFNEQFF.

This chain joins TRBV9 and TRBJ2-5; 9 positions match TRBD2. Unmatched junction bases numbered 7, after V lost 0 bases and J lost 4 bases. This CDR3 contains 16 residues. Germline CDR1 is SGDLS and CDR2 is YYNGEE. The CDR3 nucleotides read TGTGCCAGCAGCGTAGGGGGAAAAGCGGGGGGAGAGACCCAGTACTTC. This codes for CASSVGGKAGGETQYF.